Listed here are 2 T cell receptor beta chains from one sample, sequenced in a study of T cells in women clearing cervical HPV infection. TCRdb's table, derived via immunoSEQ multiplex PCR, lists solely in-frame clones and lacks some. The ten top clones account for 17%, within a sample of approximately 30,000 clones. Sequencing was done on a sample of blood buffy coat. These receptors all come from a woman aged 18 to 75 with a cervical HPV16 infection that either progressed to CIN3+ or cleared (not recorded which).

About this clone itself: The CDR3 end is not reached by the read, which stops 3 residues before it; the germline J gene fills it in. This sequence joins TRBV25-1 and TRBJ1-4; TRBD1 matches at 8 bases. In germline, CDR1 is MGHDK, CDR2 SYGVNS. The CDR3 sequence is 15 residues long. The V gene end was trimmed by 1 base and the J gene end by 8 bases; junction bases not matched to a gene: 6. The CDR3 reads CASSESGQGGEKLFF. The CDR3 DNA, read in part, is TGTGCCAGCAGTGAATCTGGACAGGGAGGGGAAAAA.

CDR3 DNA, as far as it was read: TGTGCCAGTAGTATAGGAGGAGGCAGGGTGATATCCTACGAC. Protein product: CASSIGGGRVISYD. The whole CDR3 region reads CASSIGGGRVISYDYTF. The chain combines TRBV19 with TRBJ1-2; tentatively, D is TRBD1 (5 bases). With the read ending 3 residues before the CDR3 end, the germline J gene is used to fill in that end. This CDR3 contains 17 residues. The germline V gene encodes CDR1 LNHDA and CDR2 SQIVND (reference sequence).